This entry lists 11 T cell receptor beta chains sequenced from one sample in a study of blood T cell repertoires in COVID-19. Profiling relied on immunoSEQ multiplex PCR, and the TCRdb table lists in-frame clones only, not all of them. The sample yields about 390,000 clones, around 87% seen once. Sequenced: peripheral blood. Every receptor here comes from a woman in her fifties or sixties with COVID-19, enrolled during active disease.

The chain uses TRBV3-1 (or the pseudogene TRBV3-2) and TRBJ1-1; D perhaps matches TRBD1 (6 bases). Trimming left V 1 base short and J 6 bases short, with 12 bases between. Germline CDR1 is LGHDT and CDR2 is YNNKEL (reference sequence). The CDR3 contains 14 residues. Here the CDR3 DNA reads TGTGCCAGCAGCCAAGTACAGGGTAGGGCTGAAGCTTTCTTT. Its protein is CASSQVQGRAEAFF.

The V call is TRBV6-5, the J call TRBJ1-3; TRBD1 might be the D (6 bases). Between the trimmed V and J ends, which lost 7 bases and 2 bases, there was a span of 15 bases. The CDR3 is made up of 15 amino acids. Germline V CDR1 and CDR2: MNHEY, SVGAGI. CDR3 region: CASKGQTGAGNTIYF. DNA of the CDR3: TGTGCCAGCAAGGGACAAACCGGAGCTGGAAACACCATATATTTT.

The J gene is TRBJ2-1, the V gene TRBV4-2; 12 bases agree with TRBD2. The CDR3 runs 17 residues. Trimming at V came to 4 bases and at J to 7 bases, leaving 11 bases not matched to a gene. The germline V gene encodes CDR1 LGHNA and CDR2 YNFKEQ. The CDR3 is CASSRRLAGDPNNEQFF. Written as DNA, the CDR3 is TGTGCCAGCAGCCGACGACTAGCGGGGGACCCTAATAATGAGCAGTTCTTC.

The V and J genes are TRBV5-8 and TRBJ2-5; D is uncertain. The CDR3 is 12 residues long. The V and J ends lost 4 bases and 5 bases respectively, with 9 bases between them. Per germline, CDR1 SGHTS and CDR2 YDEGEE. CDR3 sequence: CASSRQRETQYF. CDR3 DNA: TGTGCCAGCAGCCGACAAAGGGAGACCCAGTACTTC.

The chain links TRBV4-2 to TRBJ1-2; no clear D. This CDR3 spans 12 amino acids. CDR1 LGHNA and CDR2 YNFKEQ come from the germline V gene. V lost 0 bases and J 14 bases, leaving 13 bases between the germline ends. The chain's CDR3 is CASSQDRLEPTF. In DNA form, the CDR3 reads TGTGCCAGCAGCCAAGATCGTTTGGAGCCGACCTTC.

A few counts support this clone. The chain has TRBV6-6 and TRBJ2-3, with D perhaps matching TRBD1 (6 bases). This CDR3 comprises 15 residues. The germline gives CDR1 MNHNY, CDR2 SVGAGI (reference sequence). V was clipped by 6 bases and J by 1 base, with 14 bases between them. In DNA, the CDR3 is TGTGCCAGCAGCTTCGGCAGGGGTGGCACAGATACGCAGTATTTT. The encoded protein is CASSFGRGGTDTQYF.

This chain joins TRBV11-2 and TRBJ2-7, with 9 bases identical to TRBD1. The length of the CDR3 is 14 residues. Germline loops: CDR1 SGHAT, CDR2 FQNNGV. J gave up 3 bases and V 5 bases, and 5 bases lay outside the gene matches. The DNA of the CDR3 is TGTGCCAGCAGCATGGGACAGGGAGTCTACGAGCAGTACTTC. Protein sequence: CASSMGQGVYEQYF.

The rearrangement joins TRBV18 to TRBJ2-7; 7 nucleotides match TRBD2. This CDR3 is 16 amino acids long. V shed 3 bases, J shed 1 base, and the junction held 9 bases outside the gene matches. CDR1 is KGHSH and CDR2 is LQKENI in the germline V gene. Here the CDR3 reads CASSPMSGVRSYEQYF. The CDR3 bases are TGTGCCAGCTCACCCATGAGCGGGGTAAGATCCTACGAGCAGTACTTC.

DNA of the CDR3: TGTGCCAGCAAACCCGGGACAGGGGTAAATGAAAAACTGTTTTTT. This codes for CASKPGTGVNEKLFF. The genes are TRBV5-8 and TRBJ1-4; 10 nucleotides agree with TRBD1. The CDR3 has 15 amino acids. J was trimmed by 5 bases and V by 6 bases; bases with no gene match: 7. CDR1 and CDR2 from the germline V gene are SGHTS and YDEGEE.

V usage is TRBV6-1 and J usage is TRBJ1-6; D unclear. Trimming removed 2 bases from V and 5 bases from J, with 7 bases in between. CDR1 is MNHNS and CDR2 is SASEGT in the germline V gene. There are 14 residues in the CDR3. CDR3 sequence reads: CASSEWADNSPLHF. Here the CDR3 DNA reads TGTGCCAGCAGTGAATGGGCCGATAATTCACCCCTCCACTTT.

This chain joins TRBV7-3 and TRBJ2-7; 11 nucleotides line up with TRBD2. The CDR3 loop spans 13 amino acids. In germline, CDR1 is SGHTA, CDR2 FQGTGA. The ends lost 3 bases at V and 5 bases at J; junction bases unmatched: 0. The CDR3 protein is CASSLTSGDEQYF. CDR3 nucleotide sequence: TGTGCCAGCAGCTTGACTAGCGGGGACGAGCAGTACTTC. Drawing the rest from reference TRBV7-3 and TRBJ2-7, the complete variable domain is GAGVSQTPSNKVTEKGKYVELRCDPISGHTALYWYRQSLGQGPEFLIYFQGTGAADDSGLPNDRFFAVRPEGSVSTLKIQRTERGDSAVYLCASSLTSGDEQYFGPGTRLTVT.